This T cell receptor beta chain is drawn from a study of blood T cells in healthy people across ages. A second PCR, run for 7 to 11 cycles, used a sample-barcoded 5' primer plus a J-beta primer mix. TCRdb reprocessed the 5' RACE reads with MiXCR, giving one entry per CDR3 protein. Of hundreds of thousands of distinct CDR3 sequences detected, roughly a quarter appear once; the ten largest clones hold approximately 3.6%. The CDR3 loop spans 14 amino acids. Germline-derived CDR1 and CDR2 are DFQATT and SNEGSKA (reference sequence). The J segment lost 4 bases and the V segment lost 3 bases, leaving 3 bases of the junction unmatched. This clonotype has a handful of counts. A further study also used this sample, focusing on T cells of mothers and their children. From that paper: Samples were obtained from a few healthy Caucasian mothers and their six children.

The sequencing input was blood. The source of this sequence is a boy aged 2 to 10 in good health. This rearrangement joins TRBV20-1 to TRBJ1-4, with TRBD1 matching 9 bases. CDR3 nucleotides: TGCAGTGCTAGCGACAGGGGGTATAATGAAAAACTGTTTTTT. As protein: CSASDRGYNEKLFF.